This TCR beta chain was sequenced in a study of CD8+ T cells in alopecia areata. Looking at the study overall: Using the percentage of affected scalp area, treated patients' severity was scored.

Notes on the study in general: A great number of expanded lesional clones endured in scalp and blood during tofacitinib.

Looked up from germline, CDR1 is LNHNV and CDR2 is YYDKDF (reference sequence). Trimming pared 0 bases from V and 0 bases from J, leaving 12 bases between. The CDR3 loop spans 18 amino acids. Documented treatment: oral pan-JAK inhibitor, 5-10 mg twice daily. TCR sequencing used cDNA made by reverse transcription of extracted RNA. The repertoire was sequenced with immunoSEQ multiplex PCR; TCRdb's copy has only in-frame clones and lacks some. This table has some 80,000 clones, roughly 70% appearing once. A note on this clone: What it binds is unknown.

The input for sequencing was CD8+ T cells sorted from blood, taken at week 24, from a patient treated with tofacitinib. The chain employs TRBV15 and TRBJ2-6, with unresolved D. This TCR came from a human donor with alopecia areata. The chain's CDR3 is CATSRDDQSYSGANVLTF. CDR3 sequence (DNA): TGTGCCACCAGCAGAGATGACCAGAGCTACTCTGGGGCCAACGTCCTGACTTTC.